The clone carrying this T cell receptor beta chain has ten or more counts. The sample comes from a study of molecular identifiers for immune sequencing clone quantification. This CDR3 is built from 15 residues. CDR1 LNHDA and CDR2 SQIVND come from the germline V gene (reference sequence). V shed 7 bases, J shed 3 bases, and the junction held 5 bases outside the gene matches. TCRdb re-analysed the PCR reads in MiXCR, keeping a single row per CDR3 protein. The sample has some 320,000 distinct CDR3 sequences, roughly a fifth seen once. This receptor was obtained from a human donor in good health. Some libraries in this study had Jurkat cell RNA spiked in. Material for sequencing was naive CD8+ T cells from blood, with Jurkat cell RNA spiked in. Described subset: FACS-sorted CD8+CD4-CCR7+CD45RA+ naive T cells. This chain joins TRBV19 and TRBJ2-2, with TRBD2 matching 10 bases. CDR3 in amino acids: CASKLAGQDTGELFF. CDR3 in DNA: TGTGCCAGTAAACTAGCGGGGCAAGACACCGGGGAGCTGTTTTTT. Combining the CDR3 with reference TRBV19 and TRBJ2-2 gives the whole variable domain DGGITQSPKYLFRKEGQNVTLSCEQNLNHDAMYWYRQDPGQGLRLIYYSQIVNDFQKGDIAEGYSVSREKKESFPLTVTSAQKNPTAFYLCASKLAGQDTGELFFGEGSRLTVL.